This TCR beta chain comes out of a study of shared clonotypes between healthy human individuals. For the study at large: A couple of women and a few men aged 18 to 49 made up the donors. Plates per donor: three CD4 naive, three CD4 memory, two CD8 naive, one CD8 memory. The study's findings and limits: Large sequencing depth failed to make sorted-subset sequencing complete, rarefaction showed.

On this clone itself: The antigen remains unidentified.

V lost 3 bases, J lost 4 bases, and 15 bases lay in between. Germline V gives CDR1 LNHNV, CDR2 YYDKDF (reference sequence). The CDR3 sequence is 15 residues long. A 200 ng quantity of DNA, 30,000 to 35,000 T cell genomes, went into the sorted-subset replicate PCRs. Profiling relied on immunoSEQ multiplex PCR, and the TCRdb table lists in-frame clones only, not all of them. The sample consists of over 1.4 million clones, roughly 96% of them appearing once. What was sequenced was naive CD4+ T cells sorted from blood. As for subset: CD45RA+ positively selected. The receptor was derived from a young man in good health. The rearrangement uses TRBV15 and TRBJ1-2; D might be TRBD1 (6 bases). The CDR3 sequence: CATSRDRGIGYGYTF. As DNA, the CDR3 is TGTGCCACCAGCAGGGACAGAGGAATTGGCTATGGCTACACCTTC.